This T cell receptor beta chain was observed in a study of T cells after yellow fever vaccination. Points on this clonotype: No antigen is known for it.

Germline V CDR1 and CDR2: SEHNR, FQNEAQ (reference sequence). V gave up 1 base and J gave up 4 bases, with 8 bases separating them. This CDR3 spans 15 amino acids. Study-wide results and limits: Only a minor proportion of clonotypes was detected across both CD4 and CD8 compartments. Most clones from primary vaccination were detected again post-booster (almost 98% CD4, 88% CD8).

Conversion of TCR transcripts into cDNA relied on 5'RACE template switching, which added a universal primer site and UMIs. TCRdb itself ran the 5' RACE reads through MiXCR, one entry per CDR3 protein. Of a few hundred thousand distinct CDR3 sequences in the sample, 4% were seen once. The clonotype comes from a man younger than 35 who received the YFV17D yellow fever vaccine. The chain recombines TRBV7-9 with TRBJ2-6, with D tentatively TRBD1 (5 bases). Source: PBMCs, taken 5 days after the yellow fever booster vaccination. CDR3 sequence: CASSLVGEGANVLTF. CDR3 nucleotides: TGTGCCAGCAGCTTAGTAGGGGAAGGGGCCAACGTCCTGACTTTC. Full variable domain (rest looked up from reference TRBV7-9 and TRBJ2-6): DTGVSQNPRHKITKRGQNVTFRCDPISEHNRLYWYRQTLGQGPEFLTYFQNEAQLEKSRLLSDRFSAERPKGSFSTLEIQRTEQGDSAMYLCASSLVGEGANVLTFGAGSRLTVL.